The clone carrying this T cell receptor beta chain was counted at least ten times. Its antigen is unknown. This CDR3 is 16 amino acids long. Germline CDR1 reads SGHTA; CDR2 reads FQGTGA. Trimming took 5 bases from V and 5 from J; bases not matched to a gene: 8. This sample was taken from a study of T cells after yellow fever vaccination. TCRdb re-derived calls from the 5' RACE reads in MiXCR, one entry per CDR3 protein. Of some 300,000 distinct CDR3 sequences listed, approximately 8% are singletons. Study conclusions and caveats: Some clonotypes, a small share, were shared between CD4 and CD8 compartments.

The rearrangement joins TRBV7-3 to TRBJ2-3; 12 bases map to TRBD1. This receptor was identified in a man between 18 and 35 years old who received the YFV17D yellow fever vaccine. The sequences come from CD4+ T cells sorted from PBMCs, collected 5 days after the yellow fever booster vaccination. Written as DNA, the CDR3 is TGTGCCAGCAGCCCACCAGGGACAGGGGGCATAGATACGCAGTATTTT. This sequence encodes CASSPPGTGGIDTQYF.